This TCR beta chain was recorded in a study of shared clonotypes between healthy human individuals. Germline CDR1 reads MNHNS; CDR2 reads SASEGT. This CDR3 comprises 11 residues. V was pared by 7 bases and J by 6 bases, with 9 bases between. Assay used: immunoSEQ multiplex PCR; TCRdb lists only in-frame clones, some missing. In the table there are 2 million to 3 million clones, 93% of which are singletons. The clonotype originates from a young man in good health. Some clones in this sample may be carry-over from other donors' samples. V and J are TRBV6-1 and TRBJ1-1, with D tentatively TRBD1 (5 bases). Specimen: naive CD4+ T cells from PBMCs. Indicated subset: CD45RA+ positively selected. As DNA, the CDR3 is TGTGCCAGCAATCAGGGAGCTGAAGCTTTCTTT. This translates into CASNQGAEAFF.